This TCR beta chain stems from a study of quantifying T cell responses using KT2 cells. In the study overall: cDNA was made from DNase-treated RNA using alpha and beta constant primers.

Each cDNA got a UMI-containing oligo ligated at its 3' end. An equimolar mix of RC1.1 and RC1.2 primed the beta chain across TRBC1 and TRBC2. MiXCR was run by TCRdb on the UMI-ligation and nested PCR reads, yielding one entry per CDR3 protein. The repertoire has about 50,000 distinct CDR3 sequences, 11% of them found once; the top ten carry 10%. Known numbers of the T cell clone KT2 were added to PBMC. This clonotype was counted between two and nine times. V was shortened by 4 bases and J by 5 bases, with 14 bases between the two germline ends. This CDR3 region has 15 residues. The germline CDR1 and CDR2 sequences are LGHDT and YNNKEL (reference sequence).

The rearrangement uses TRBV3-1 and TRBJ2-2, with D possibly being TRBD1 (7 bases). The TCR sequence derives from a human donor. Sequencing was carried out using PBMCs spiked with cells of the T cell clone KT2. CDR3 sequence (DNA): TGTGCCAGCAGCCGTCCCAGGGGGGTAACCGGGGAGCTGTTTTTT. It yields the protein CASSRPRGVTGELFF.